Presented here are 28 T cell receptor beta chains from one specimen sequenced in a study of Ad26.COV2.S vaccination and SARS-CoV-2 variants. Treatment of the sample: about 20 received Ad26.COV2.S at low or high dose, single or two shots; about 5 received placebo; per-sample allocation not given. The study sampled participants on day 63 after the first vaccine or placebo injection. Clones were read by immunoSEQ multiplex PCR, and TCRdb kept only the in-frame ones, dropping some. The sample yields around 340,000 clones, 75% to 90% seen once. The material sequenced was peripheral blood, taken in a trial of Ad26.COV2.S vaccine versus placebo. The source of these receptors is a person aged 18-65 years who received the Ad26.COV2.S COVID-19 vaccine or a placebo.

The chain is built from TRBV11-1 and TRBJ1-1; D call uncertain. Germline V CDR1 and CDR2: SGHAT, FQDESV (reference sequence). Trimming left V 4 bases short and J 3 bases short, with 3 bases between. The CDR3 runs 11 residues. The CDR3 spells CASSSHTEAFF. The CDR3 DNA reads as TGTGCCAGCAGCTCCCACACTGAAGCTTTCTTT.

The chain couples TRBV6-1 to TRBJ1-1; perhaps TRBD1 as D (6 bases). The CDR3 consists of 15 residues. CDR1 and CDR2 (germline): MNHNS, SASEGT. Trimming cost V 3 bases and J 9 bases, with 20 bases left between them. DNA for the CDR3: TGTGCCAGCAGTGAGAGCCGAATTGTCACAGGGAAAGCTTTCTTT. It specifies CASSESRIVTGKAFF.

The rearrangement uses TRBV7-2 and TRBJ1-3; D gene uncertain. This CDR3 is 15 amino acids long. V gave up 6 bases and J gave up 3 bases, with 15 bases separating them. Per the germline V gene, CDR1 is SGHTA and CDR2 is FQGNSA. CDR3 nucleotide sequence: TGTGCCAGCAGTCAAAGCTCCGGTTTTGGAAACACCATATATTTT. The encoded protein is CASSQSSGFGNTIYF.

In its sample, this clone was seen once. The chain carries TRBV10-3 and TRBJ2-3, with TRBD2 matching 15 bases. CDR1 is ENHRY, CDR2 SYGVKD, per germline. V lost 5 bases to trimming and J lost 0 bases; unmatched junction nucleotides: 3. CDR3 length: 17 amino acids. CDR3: CAISQGTSGGSTDTQYF. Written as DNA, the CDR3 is TGTGCCATCAGTCAAGGGACTAGCGGGGGGAGCACAGATACGCAGTATTTT.

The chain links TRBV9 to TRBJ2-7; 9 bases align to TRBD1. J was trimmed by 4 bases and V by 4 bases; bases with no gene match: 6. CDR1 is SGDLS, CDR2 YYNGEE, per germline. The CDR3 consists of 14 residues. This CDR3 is CASSPTGGGYEQYF. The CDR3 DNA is TGTGCCAGCAGCCCGACAGGGGGGGGGTACGAGCAGTACTTC.

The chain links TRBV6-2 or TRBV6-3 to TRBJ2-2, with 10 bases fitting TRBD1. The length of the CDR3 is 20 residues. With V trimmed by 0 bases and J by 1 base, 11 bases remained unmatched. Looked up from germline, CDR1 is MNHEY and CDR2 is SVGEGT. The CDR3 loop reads CASSYSRQGAIIMNTGELFF. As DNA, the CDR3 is TGTGCCAGCAGTTACTCGAGACAGGGGGCTATAATAATGAACACCGGGGAGCTGTTTTTT.

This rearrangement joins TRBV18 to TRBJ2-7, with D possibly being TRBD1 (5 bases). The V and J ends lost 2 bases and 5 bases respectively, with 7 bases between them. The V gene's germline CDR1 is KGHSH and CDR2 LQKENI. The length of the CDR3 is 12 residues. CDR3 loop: CASSPVRDEQYF. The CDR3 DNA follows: TGTGCCAGCTCACCAGTCAGGGACGAGCAGTACTTC.

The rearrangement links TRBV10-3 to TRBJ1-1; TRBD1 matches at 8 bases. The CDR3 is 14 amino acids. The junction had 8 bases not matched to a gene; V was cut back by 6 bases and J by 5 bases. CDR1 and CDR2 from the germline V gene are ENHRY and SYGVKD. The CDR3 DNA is TGTGCCATCAGACCCGGACAGGGTGAGACTGAAGCTTTCTTT. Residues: CAIRPGQGETEAFF.

The CDR3 nucleotides read TGTGCCATCAGTGAGTCAGGGGCAGATAGCAATCAGCCCCAGCATTTT. Translated: CAISESGADSNQPQHF. This chain links TRBV10-3 with TRBJ1-5; possible D gene TRBD1, 5 bases. Per the germline V gene, CDR1 is ENHRY and CDR2 is SYGVKD. The CDR3 spans 16 residues. Trimming pared 0 bases from V and 0 bases from J, leaving 9 bases between.

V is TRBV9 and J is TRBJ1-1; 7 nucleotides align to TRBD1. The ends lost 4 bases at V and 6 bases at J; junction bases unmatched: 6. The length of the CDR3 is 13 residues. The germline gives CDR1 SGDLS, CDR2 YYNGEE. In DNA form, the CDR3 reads TGTGCCAGCAGCCCCAGACAGGGTGCTGAAGCTTTCTTT. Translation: CASSPRQGAEAFF.

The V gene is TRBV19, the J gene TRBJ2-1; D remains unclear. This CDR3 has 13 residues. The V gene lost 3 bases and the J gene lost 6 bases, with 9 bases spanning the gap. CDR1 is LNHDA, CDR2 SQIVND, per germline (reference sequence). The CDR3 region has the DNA TGTGCCAGTAGTATCCGAACGGGCAATGAGCAGTTCTTC. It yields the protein CASSIRTGNEQFF.

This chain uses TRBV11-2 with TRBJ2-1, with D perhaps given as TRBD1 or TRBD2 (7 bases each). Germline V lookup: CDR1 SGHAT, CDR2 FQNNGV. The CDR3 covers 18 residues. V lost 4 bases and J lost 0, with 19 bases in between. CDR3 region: CASSSPGGQLRSYNEQFF. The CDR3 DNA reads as TGTGCCAGCAGCTCTCCGGGGGGACAGTTACGCTCCTACAATGAGCAGTTCTTC.

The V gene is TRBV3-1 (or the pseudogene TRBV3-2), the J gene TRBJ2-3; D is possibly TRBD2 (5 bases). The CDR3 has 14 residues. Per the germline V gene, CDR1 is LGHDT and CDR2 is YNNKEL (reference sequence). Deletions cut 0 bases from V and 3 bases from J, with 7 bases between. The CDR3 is CASSQDLATDTQYF. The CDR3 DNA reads TGTGCCAGCAGCCAAGATCTAGCTACAGATACGCAGTATTTT.

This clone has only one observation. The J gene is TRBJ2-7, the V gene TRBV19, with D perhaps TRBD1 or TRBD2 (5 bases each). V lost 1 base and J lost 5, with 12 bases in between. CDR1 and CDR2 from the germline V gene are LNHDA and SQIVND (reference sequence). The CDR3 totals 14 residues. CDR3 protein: CASSIGDAPNEQYF. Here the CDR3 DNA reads TGTGCCAGTAGTATAGGGGACGCCCCTAACGAGCAGTACTTC. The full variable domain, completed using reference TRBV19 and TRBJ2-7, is DGGITQSPKYLFRKEGQNVTLSCEQNLNHDAMYWYRQDPGQGLRLIYYSQIVNDFQKGDIAEGYSVSREKKESFPLTVTSAQKNPTAFYLCASSIGDAPNEQYFGPGTRLTVT.

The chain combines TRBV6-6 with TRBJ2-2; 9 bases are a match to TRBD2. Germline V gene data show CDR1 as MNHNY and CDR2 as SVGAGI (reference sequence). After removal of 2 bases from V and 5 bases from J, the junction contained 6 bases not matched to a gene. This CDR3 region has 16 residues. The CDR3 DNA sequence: TGTGCCAGCAGTTACGGCGAGACTAGCGGTACCGGGGAGCTGTTTTTT. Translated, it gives CASSYGETSGTGELFF.

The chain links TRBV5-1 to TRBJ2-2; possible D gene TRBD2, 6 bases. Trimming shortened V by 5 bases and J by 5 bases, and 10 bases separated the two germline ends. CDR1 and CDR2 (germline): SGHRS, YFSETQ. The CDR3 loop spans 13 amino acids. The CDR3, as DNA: TGCGCCAGCAGACCCCGGGAGACCGGGGAGCTGTTTTTT. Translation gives CASRPRETGELFF.

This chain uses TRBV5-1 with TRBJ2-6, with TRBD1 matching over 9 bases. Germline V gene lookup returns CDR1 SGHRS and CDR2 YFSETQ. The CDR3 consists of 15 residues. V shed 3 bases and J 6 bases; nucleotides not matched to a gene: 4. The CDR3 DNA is TGCGCCAGCAGCTGGCGGACAGGGGCGGCCAACGTCCTGACTTTC. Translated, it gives CASSWRTGAANVLTF.

For the CDR3, the DNA is TGTGCCAGCAGCGCATCCCGCCAATTCGGACTAGCGGGGGGATTAGATACGCAGTATTTT. Translated, it gives CASSASRQFGLAGGLDTQYF. The V call is TRBV9, the J call TRBJ2-3, with 14 bases identical to TRBD2. The CDR3 is made up of 20 amino acids. Germline V gives CDR1 SGDLS, CDR2 YYNGEE. J gave up 5 bases and V 3 bases, and 17 bases lay outside the gene matches.

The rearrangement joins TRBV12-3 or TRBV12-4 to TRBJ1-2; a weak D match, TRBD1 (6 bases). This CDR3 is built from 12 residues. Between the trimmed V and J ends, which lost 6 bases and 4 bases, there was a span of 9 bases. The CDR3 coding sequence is TGTGCCAGCAGCCACAGGGTCTATGGCTACACCTTC. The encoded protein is CASSHRVYGYTF.

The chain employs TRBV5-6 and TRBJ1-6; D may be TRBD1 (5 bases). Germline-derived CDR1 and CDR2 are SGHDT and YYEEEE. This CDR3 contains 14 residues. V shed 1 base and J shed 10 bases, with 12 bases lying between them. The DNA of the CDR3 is TGTGCCAGCAGCTTGTACAGGTCCCCGTCACCCCTCCACTTT. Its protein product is CASSLYRSPSPLHF.

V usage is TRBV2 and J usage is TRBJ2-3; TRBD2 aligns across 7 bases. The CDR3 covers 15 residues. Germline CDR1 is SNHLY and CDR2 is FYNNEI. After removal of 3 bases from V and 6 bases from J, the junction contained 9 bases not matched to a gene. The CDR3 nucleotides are TGTGCCAGCAGTGACTCTAGCGGAACTCGGGATACGCAGTATTTT. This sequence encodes CASSDSSGTRDTQYF.

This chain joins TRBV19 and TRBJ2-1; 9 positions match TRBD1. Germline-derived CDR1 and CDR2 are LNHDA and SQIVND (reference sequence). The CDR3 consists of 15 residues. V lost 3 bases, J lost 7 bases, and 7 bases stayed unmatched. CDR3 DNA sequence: TGTGCCAGTAGTATTCACCGGGACAGGGTAAATGAGCAGTTCTTC. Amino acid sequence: CASSIHRDRVNEQFF.

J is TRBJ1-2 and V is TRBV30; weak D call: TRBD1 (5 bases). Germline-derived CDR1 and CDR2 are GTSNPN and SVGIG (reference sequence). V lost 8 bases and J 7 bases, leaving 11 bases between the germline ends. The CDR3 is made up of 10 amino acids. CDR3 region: CAGQSRGYTF. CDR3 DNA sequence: TGTGCCGGACAATCCCGTGGCTACACCTTC.

CDR3 protein: CASSWNLNEKLFF. The CDR3 DNA reads TGTGCCAGCAGCTGGAATCTTAATGAAAAACTGTTTTTT. V gene TRBV7-2 combines with J gene TRBJ1-4; D uncertain. The CDR3 extends over 13 amino acids. The V and J ends lost 4 bases and 4 bases respectively, with 7 bases between them. CDR1 SGHTA and CDR2 FQGNSA come from the germline V gene.

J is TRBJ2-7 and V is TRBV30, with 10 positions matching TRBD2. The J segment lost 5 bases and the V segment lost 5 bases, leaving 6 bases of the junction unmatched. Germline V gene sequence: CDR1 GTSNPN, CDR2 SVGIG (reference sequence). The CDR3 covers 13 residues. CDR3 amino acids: CAWGAGLADEQYF. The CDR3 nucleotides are TGTGCCTGGGGGGCCGGACTAGCGGACGAGCAGTACTTC.

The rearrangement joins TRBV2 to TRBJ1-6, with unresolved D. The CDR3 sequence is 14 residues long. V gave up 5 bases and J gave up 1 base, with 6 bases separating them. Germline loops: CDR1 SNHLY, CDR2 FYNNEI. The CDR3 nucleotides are TGTGCCAGCAGTCCGCGGTCCTATAATTCACCCCTCCACTTT. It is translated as CASSPRSYNSPLHF.

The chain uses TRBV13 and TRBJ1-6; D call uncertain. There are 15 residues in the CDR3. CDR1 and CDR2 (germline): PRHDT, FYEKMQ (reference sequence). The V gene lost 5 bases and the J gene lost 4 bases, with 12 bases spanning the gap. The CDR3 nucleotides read TGTGCCAGCAGCCTCGGCCGGGGATATAATTCACCCCTCCACTTT. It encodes CASSLGRGYNSPLHF.

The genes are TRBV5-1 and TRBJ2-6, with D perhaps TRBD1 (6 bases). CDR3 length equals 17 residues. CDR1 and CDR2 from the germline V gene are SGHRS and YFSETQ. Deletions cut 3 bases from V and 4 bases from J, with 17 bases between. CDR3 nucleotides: TGCGCCAGCAGCTCCTCGCCGACAGGTGCCGGGGCCAACGTCCTGACTTTC. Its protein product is CASSSSPTGAGANVLTF.